This T cell receptor beta chain was profiled in a study of Graves' ophthalmopathy and Graves' hyperthyroidism. Study-level background: Hyperthyroidism was considered stable when no ophthalmopathy appeared within 18 months of follow-up.

The sequenced template was RNA, covering the TCR beta CDR3 region. A first-round RT-PCR used HTBI primers, followed by a second-round multiplex PCR. TCRdb independently ran MiXCR on the multiplex PCR reads; one entry per CDR3 protein. The data show around 1.1 million distinct CDR3 sequences, less than 45% seen once. The germline V gene encodes CDR1 SEHNR and CDR2 FQNEAQ (reference sequence). This CDR3 is 13 amino acids long. Germline trimming cut 5 bases from V and 10 bases from J; bases unmatched to any gene: 10. The sample was peripheral blood or thyroid tissue (not recorded which). The rearrangement joins TRBV7-9 to TRBJ1-2, with 7 nucleotides matching TRBD1. This TCR was sampled from an adult man with Graves' hyperthyroidism. The CDR3 here is CASSPTGVDDYTF. The CDR3 nucleotides read TGTGCCAGCAGCCCAACAGGGGTCGATGACTACACCTTC.